The following is a T cell receptor beta chain sequence with its context. Per germline, CDR1 MDHEN and CDR2 SYDVKM. This CDR3 has 17 residues. J was trimmed by 1 base and V by 5 bases; bases with no gene match: 9. The data were taken from a study of blood T cell repertoires in COVID-19. Study-wide context: Specimens from acute and convalescent COVID-19 originated in the United States, Italy and Spain.

Per the original methods: Reference gene primer amplification gave nucleated cell count estimates. The table came from immunoSEQ multiplex PCR; TCRdb's copy has only in-frame clones and leaves some out. V and J calls and clone size come straight from that table; D and trimming were deduced from the DNA. The repertoire holds more than 90,000 clones, with roughly 80% as singletons. The sequence was collected from a man aged 65 to 79 with acute or convalescent COVID-19. The sample was peripheral blood. This chain uses TRBV28 with TRBJ2-4; TRBD1 agrees at 9 bases. CDR3: CASSPSHRGQAKNIQYF. CDR3 in DNA: TGTGCCAGCAGTCCCTCGCACAGGGGGCAGGCCAAAAACATTCAGTACTTC.